What follows are 13 T cell receptor beta chains derived from one specimen sequenced in a study of identifying expanded T cells in peripheral blood. Assay used: immunoSEQ multiplex PCR; TCRdb lists only in-frame clones, some missing. Of under 70,000 clones detected, approximately 87% appear once; the ten largest clones hold roughly 5%. The sequenced sample was blood. The source of these receptors is a person between 18 and 69 years old in good health.

The CDR3 DNA is TGTGCCACCAGTACGGGGGGGCGCTCATTCTACAATGAGCAGTTCTTC. Residues: CATSTGGRSFYNEQFF. This chain connects TRBV15 to TRBJ2-1; 8 nucleotides agree with TRBD2. V shed 6 bases, J shed 3 bases, and the junction held 10 bases outside the gene matches. The V gene's germline CDR1 is LNHNV and CDR2 YYDKDF (reference sequence). The CDR3 is 16 residues long.

The chain couples TRBV19 to TRBJ2-3; tentatively, D is TRBD1 (6 bases). The germline gives CDR1 LNHDA, CDR2 SQIVND (reference sequence). The ends were cut back, 3 bases at V and 8 bases at J, with 24 bases in the middle. The CDR3 extends over 17 amino acids. CDR3 nucleotide sequence: TGTGCCAGTAGTATCCCCCCACGGCCAGGGGAAGATGGTACGCAGTATTTT. This gives the protein CASSIPPRPGEDGTQYF.

The chain has TRBV25-1 and TRBJ1-4; 8 bases line up with TRBD1. V lost 5 bases and J lost 4; bases outside the gene matches: 3. The CDR3 has 14 residues. CDR1 is MGHDK, CDR2 SYGVNS, per germline. This CDR3 is CASSLDRGNEKLFF. The CDR3 bases are TGTGCCAGCAGTCTAGACAGGGGTAATGAAAAACTGTTTTTT. The full variable domain, in which reference TRBV25-1 and TRBJ1-4 provide the parts outside the CDR3, is EADIYQTPRYLVIGTGKKITLECSQTMGHDKMYWYQQDPGMELHLIHYSYGVNSTEKGDLSSESTVSRIRTEHFPLTLESARPSHTSQYLCASSLDRGNEKLFFGSGTQLSVL.

The gene calls are TRBV28 and TRBJ1-5; D ambiguous. The CDR3 consists of 15 residues. V lost 6 bases and J lost 0, with 12 bases in between. Germline assignment: CDR1 MDHEN and CDR2 SYDVKM. In DNA form, the CDR3 reads TGTGCCAGCAGAGCAACATTTTATAGCAATCAGCCCCAGCATTTT. Amino acid sequence: CASRATFYSNQPQHF.

The V gene is TRBV4-1, the J gene TRBJ2-7; D perhaps matches TRBD1 (6 bases). The CDR3 is 13 residues long. V lost 3 bases, J lost 1 base, and 7 bases lay in between. Germline-derived CDR1 and CDR2 are MGHRA and YSYEKL. The CDR3 is CASSHTGSYEQYF. The CDR3 coding sequence is TGCGCCAGCAGCCACACAGGGTCCTACGAGCAGTACTTC.

The chain carries TRBV11-2 and TRBJ2-2; the match to TRBD1 covers 9 bases. There are 14 residues in the CDR3. Germline V gene sequence: CDR1 SGHAT, CDR2 FQNNGV. With 5 bases clipped from V and 5 bases from J, the junction kept 3 bases outside the gene matches. CDR3 residues: CASSPGTGTGELFF. The CDR3 DNA reads TGTGCCAGCAGCCCCGGGACAGGGACCGGGGAGCTGTTTTTT.

This sequence joins TRBV27 and TRBJ1-1; D gene unclear. Trimming took 0 bases from V and 5 from J, leaving 10 bases between them. The CDR3 loop spans 14 amino acids. The V gene's germline CDR1 is MNHEY and CDR2 SMNVEV (reference sequence). The CDR3 loop is CASSLSAGRTEAFF. The CDR3 coding sequence is TGTGCCAGCAGTTTATCGGCCGGAAGGACTGAAGCTTTCTTT.

The rearrangement joins TRBV7-8 to TRBJ1-2; D is unresolved. In germline, CDR1 is SGHVS, CDR2 FQNEAQ. This CDR3 region has 16 residues. V dropped 1 base and J dropped 0 bases, with 12 bases sitting between them. The CDR3 region is CASSLDRGIPNYGYTF. In nucleotides, the CDR3 is TGTGCCAGCAGCTTAGATCGGGGAATCCCTAACTATGGCTACACCTTC. Combining the CDR3 with reference TRBV7-8 and TRBJ1-2 gives the whole variable domain GAGVSQSPRYKVAKRGQDVALRCDPISGHVSLFWYQQALGQGPEFLTYFQNEAQLDKSGLPSDRFFAERPEGSVSTLKIQRTQQEDSAVYLCASSLDRGIPNYGYTFGSGTRLTVV.

The chain employs TRBV5-1 and TRBJ1-5; D may be TRBD1 (5 bases). V was pared by 5 bases and J by 1 base, with 13 bases between. Germline V gives CDR1 SGHRS, CDR2 YFSETQ. CDR3 length: 15 amino acids. The CDR3 bases are TGCGCCAGCAGTCTCGGGGGAGCGAGCAATCAGCCCCAGCATTTT. Its translation: CASSLGGASNQPQHF. Full variable domain (missing parts from reference TRBV5-1 and TRBJ1-5): KAGVTQTPRYLIKTRGQQVTLSCSPISGHRSVSWYQQTPGQGLQFLFEYFSETQRNKGNFPGRFSGRQFSNSRSEMNVSTLELGDSALYLCASSLGGASNQPQHFGDGTRLSIL.

The chain has TRBV29-1 and TRBJ2-7; 9 nucleotides match TRBD2. With 6 bases clipped from V and 0 bases from J, the junction kept 9 bases outside the gene matches. The germline CDR1 and CDR2 sequences are SQVTM and ANQGSEA. This CDR3 region has 15 residues. CDR3 in amino acids: CSVRKTSGHSYEQYF. Here the CDR3 DNA reads TGCAGCGTCCGCAAGACTAGCGGCCACTCCTACGAGCAGTACTTC.

The V and J genes are TRBV7-3 and TRBJ2-2; D gene uncertain. This CDR3 is built from 12 residues. Germline V gives CDR1 SGHTA, CDR2 FQGTGA. Trimming cost V 6 bases and J 8 bases, with 10 bases left between them. The CDR3, as DNA: TGTGCCAGCAGTTCCTTTACTGGGGAGCTGTTTTTT. It translates to CASSSFTGELFF.

The rearrangement joins TRBV5-1 to TRBJ2-1, with a possible D match to TRBD2 (5 bases). The germline gives CDR1 SGHRS, CDR2 YFSETQ. The CDR3 extends over 13 amino acids. The germline V and J ends were trimmed by 0 bases and 8 bases, with 9 bases remaining between them. For the CDR3, the DNA is TGCGCCAGCAGCTTGGTCGGAGGAGATGAGCAGTTCTTC. As protein: CASSLVGGDEQFF. The whole variable domain, filled in from reference TRBV5-1 and TRBJ2-1, reads KAGVTQTPRYLIKTRGQQVTLSCSPISGHRSVSWYQQTPGQGLQFLFEYFSETQRNKGNFPGRFSGRQFSNSRSEMNVSTLELGDSALYLCASSLVGGDEQFFGPGTRLTVL.

The chain joins TRBV4-1 to TRBJ2-6, with TRBD2 matching 9 bases. Unmatched junction bases numbered 6, after V lost 1 base and J lost 2 bases. The CDR3 has 18 residues. CDR1 and CDR2 (germline): MGHRA, YSYEKL. The CDR3 loop is CASSQVGGGGPGANVLTF. DNA of the CDR3: TGCGCCAGCAGCCAAGTCGGCGGGGGGGGCCCTGGGGCCAACGTCCTGACTTTC.